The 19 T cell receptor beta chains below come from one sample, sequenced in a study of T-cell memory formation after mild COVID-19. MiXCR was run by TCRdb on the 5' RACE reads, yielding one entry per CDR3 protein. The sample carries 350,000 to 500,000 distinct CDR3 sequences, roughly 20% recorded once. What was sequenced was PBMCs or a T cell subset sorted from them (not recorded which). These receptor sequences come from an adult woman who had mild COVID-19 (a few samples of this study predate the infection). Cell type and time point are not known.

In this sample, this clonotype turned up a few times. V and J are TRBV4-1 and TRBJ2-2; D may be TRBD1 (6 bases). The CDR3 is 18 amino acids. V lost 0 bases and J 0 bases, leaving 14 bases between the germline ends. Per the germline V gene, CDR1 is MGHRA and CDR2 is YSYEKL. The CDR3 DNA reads TGCGCCAGCAGCCAAGATTGGTTTCAGGGGACGAACACCGGGGAGCTGTTTTTT. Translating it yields CASSQDWFQGTNTGELFF.

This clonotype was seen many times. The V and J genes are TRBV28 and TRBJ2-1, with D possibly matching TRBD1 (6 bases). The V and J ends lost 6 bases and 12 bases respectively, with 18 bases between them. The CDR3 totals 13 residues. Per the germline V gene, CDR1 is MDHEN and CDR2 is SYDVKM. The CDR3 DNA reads TGTGCCAGCAGCCAAGACAGGTCAAGGGGGCAGTTCTTC. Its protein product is CASSQDRSRGQFF.

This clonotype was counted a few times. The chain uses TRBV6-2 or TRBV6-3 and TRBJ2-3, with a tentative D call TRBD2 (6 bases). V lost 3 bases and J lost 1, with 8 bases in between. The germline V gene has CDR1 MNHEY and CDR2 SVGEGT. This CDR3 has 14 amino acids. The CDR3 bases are TGTGCCAGCAGTTATAGCGGACGCACAGATACGCAGTATTTT. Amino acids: CASSYSGRTDTQYF.

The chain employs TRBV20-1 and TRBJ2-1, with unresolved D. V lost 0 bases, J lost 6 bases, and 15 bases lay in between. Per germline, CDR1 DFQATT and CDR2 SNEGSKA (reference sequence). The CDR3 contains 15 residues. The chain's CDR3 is CSARDLGVSLNEQFF. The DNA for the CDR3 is TGCAGTGCTAGAGATCTCGGAGTTTCTCTCAATGAGCAGTTCTTC.

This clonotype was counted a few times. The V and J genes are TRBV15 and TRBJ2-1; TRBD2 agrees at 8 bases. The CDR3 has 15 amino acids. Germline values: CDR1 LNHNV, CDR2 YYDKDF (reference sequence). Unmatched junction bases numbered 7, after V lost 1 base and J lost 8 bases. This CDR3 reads CATSRVAGGGDEQFF. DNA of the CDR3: TGTGCCACCAGCAGAGTGGCGGGGGGTGGGGATGAGCAGTTCTTC.

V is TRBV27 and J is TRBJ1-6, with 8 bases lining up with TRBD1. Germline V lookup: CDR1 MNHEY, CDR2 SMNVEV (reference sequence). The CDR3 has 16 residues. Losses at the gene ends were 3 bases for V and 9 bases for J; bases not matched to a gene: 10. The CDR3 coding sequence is TGTGCCAGCAGTTTTTCCGGACAGGGAACAAGTTCACCCCTCCACTTT. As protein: CASSFSGQGTSSPLHF.

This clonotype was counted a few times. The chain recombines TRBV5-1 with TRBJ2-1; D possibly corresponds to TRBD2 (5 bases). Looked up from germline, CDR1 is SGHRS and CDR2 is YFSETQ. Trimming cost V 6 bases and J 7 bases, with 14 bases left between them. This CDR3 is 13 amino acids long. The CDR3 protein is CASTHGRGNEQFF. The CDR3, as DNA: TGCGCCAGCACACATGGACGAGGGAATGAGCAGTTCTTC.

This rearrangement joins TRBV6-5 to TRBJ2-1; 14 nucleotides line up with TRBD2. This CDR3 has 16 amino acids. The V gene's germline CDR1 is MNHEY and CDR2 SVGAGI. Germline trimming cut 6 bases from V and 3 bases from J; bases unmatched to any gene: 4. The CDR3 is CASRRGLAGGYNEQFF. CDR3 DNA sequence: TGTGCCAGCAGACGAGGACTAGCGGGGGGCTACAATGAGCAGTTCTTC.

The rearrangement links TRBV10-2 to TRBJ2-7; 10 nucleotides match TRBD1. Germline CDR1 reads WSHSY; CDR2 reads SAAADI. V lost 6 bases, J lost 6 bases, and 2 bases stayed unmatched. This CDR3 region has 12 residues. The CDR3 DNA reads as TGCGCCAGCAGAAGACAGGGGGCCGAGCAGTACTTC. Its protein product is CASRRQGAEQYF.

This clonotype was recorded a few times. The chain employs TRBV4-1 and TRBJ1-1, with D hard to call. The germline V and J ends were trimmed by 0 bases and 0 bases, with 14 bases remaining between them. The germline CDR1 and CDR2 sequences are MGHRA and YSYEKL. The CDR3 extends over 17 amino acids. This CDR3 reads CASSQDGSRTLNTEAFF. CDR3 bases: TGCGCCAGCAGCCAAGATGGGAGTCGGACCTTGAACACTGAAGCTTTCTTT.

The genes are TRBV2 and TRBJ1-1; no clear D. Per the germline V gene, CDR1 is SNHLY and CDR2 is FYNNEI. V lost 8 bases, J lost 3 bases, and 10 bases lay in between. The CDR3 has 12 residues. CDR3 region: CASVGLDTEAFF. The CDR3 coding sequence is TGTGCCAGCGTCGGGTTGGACACTGAAGCTTTCTTT. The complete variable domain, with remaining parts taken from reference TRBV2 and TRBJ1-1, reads EPEVTQTPSHQVTQMGQEVILRCVPISNHLYFYWYRQILGQKVEFLVSFYNNEISEKSEIFDDQFSVERPDGSNFTLKIRSTKLEDSAMYFCASVGLDTEAFFGQGTRLTVV.

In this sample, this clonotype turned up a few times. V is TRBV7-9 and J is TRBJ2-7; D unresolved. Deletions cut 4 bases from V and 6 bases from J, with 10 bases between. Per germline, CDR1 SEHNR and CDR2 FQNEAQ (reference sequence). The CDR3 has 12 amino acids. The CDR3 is CASSWASGEQYF. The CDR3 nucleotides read TGTGCCAGCAGCTGGGCGTCGGGCGAGCAGTACTTC.

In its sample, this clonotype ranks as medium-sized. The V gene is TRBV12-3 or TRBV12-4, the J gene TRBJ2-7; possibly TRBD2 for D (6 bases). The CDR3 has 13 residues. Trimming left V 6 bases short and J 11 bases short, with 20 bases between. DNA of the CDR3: TGTGCCAGCAGCCCTAGCGACTTTACCAGAAAGTACTTC. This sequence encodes CASSPSDFTRKYF.

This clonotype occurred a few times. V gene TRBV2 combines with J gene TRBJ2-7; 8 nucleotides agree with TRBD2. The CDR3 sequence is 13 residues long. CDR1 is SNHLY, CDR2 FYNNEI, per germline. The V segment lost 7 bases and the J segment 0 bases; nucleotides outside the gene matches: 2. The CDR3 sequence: CASMSGSSYEQYF. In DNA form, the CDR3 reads TGTGCCAGCATGAGCGGGAGCTCCTACGAGCAGTACTTC.

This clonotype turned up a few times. The CDR3: CASSLAGVRRSEQFF. The CDR3 DNA is TGTGCCAGCAGTTTGGCAGGGGTACGACGGAGTGAGCAGTTCTTC. V gene TRBV27 combines with J gene TRBJ2-1; a weak D match, TRBD1 (6 bases). The CDR3 sequence is 15 residues long. The ends were cut back, 3 bases at V and 9 bases at J, with 18 bases in the middle. The V gene's germline CDR1 is MNHEY and CDR2 SMNVEV (reference sequence).

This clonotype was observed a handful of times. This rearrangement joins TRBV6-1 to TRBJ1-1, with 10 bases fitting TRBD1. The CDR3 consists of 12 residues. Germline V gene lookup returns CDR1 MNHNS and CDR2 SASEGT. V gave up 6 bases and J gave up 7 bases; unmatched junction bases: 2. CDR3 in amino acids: CASRGQGDEAFF. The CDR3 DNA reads TGTGCCAGCAGAGGACAGGGGGATGAAGCTTTCTTT.

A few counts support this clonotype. The CDR3 DNA reads TGTGCCAGCAGCTTATTACCGGCAACTTCTGGACAGGGGAACACTGAAGCTTTCTTT. Protein: CASSLLPATSGQGNTEAFF. This chain uses TRBV7-6 with TRBJ1-1; TRBD1 matches 8 bases. The CDR3 runs 19 residues. CDR1 is SGHVS and CDR2 is FNYEAQ in the germline V gene. The ends lost 2 bases at V and 1 base at J; junction bases unmatched: 15.

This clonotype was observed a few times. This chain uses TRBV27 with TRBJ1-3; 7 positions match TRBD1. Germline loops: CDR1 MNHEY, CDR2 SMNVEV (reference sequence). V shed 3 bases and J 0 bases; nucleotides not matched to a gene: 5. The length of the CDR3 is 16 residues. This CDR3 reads CASSLTGQNSGNTIYF. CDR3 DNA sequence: TGTGCCAGCAGTTTGACGGGACAGAACTCTGGAAACACCATATATTTT.

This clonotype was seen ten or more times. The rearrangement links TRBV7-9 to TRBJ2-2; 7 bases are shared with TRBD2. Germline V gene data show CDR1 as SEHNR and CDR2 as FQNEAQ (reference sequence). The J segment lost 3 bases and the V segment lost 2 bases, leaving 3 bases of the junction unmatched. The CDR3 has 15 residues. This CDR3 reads CASSLRSGDTGELFF. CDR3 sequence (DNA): TGTGCCAGCAGCTTAAGAAGCGGGGACACCGGGGAGCTGTTTTTT.